This T cell receptor beta chain derives from a study of blood T cells in healthy people across ages. Sample-barcoded 5' priming and a J-beta primer mix drove a second PCR of roughly 7 to 11 cycles. TCRdb processed the 5' RACE reads anew with MiXCR; each CDR3 protein has one entry. Altogether about 780,000 distinct CDR3 sequences are present, around 50% being singletons, with the ten largest covering roughly 18%. Whole-study results and caveats: Researchers judged that diversity estimates from one million T cells fell short of true values. There was a strong correlation between TCR beta diversity and naive T cell percentage.

This clonotype came up a few times. Its antigen is unidentified. Peripheral blood was drawn, ten milliliters per donor. At least 6 micrograms of total RNA were extracted per sample. Germline V CDR1 and CDR2: SGHDN, FVKESK. CDR3 length: 16 residues. Trimming left V 0 bases short and J 1 base short, with 9 bases between. This sequence joins TRBV14 and TRBJ2-2; D gene unclear. The receptor comes from an elderly man in good health. The material sequenced was blood. The CDR3 loop reads CASSQDGPGNTGELFF. The DNA for the CDR3 is TGTGCCAGCAGCCAAGATGGCCCCGGGAACACCGGGGAGCTGTTTTTT. Supplemented by reference TRBV14 and TRBJ2-2, the full variable domain reads EAGVTQFPSHSVIEKGQTVTLRCDPISGHDNLYWYRRVMGKEIKFLLHFVKESKQDESGMPNNRFLAERTGGTYSTLKVQPAELEDSGVYFCASSQDGPGNTGELFFGEGSRLTVL.